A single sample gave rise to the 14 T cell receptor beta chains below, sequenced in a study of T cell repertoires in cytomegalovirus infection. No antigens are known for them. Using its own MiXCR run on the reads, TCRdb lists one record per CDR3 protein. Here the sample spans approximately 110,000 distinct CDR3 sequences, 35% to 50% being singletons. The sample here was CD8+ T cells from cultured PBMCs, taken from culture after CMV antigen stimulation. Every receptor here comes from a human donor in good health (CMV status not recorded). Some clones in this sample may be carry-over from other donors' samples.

CDR3 residues: CSARVVLAGGISYNEQFF. CDR3 nucleotides: TGCAGTGCTAGAGTGGTCCTAGCGGGGGGAATCTCCTACAATGAGCAGTTCTTC. The chain recombines TRBV20-1 with TRBJ2-1; 11 positions agree with TRBD2. J lost 0 bases, V lost 1 base, and 8 bases had no gene match. Per germline, CDR1 DFQATT and CDR2 SNEGSKA (reference sequence). This CDR3 spans 18 amino acids.

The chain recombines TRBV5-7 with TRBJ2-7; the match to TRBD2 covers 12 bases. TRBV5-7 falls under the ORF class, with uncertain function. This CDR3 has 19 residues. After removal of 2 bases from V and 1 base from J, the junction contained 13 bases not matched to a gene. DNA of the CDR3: TGTGCCAGCAGCTTAAGGCCTACTAGCGGGGGGCGAGCTTCCTACGAGCAGTACTTC. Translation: CASSLRPTSGGRASYEQYF.

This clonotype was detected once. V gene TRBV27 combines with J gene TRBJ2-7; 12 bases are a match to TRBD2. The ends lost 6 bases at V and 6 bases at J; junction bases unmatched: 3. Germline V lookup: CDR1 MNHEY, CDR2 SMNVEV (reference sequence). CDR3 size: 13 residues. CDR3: CASRLAGGLEQYF. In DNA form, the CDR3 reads TGTGCCAGCAGGCTAGCGGGGGGGCTCGAGCAGTACTTC.

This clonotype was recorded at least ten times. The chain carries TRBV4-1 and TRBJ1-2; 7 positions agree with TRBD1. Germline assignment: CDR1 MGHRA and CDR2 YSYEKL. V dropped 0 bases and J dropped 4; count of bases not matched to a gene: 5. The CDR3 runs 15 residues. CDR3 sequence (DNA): TGCGCCAGCAGCCAAGACGCCGGGACAGTCTATGGCTACACCTTC. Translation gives CASSQDAGTVYGYTF.

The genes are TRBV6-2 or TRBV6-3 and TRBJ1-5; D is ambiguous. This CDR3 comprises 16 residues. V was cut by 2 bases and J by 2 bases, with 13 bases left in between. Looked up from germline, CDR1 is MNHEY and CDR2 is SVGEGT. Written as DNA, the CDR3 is TGTGCCAGCAGTTACCCCGAATGGTATGGCAATCAGCCCCAGCATTTT. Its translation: CASSYPEWYGNQPQHF.

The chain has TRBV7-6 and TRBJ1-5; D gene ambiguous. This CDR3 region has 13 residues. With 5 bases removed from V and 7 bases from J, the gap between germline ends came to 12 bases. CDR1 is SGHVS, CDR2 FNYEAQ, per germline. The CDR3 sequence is CASSVGSEQPQHF. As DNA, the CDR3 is TGTGCCAGCAGCGTCGGTTCGGAGCAGCCCCAGCATTTT.

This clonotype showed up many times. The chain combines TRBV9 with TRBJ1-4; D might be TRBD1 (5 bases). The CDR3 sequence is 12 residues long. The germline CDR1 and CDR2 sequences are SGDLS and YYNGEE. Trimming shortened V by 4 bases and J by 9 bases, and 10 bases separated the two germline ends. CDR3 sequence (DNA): TGTGCCAGCAGCCAAGAGGGGCAAAAACTGTTTTTT. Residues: CASSQEGQKLFF.

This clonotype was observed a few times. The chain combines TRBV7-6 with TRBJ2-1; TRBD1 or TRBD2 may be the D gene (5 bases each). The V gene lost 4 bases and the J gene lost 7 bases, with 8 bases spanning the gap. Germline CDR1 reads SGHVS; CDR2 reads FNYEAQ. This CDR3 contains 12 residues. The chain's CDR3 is CASSWGGNEQFF. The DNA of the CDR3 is TGTGCCAGCAGCTGGGGCGGGAATGAGCAGTTCTTC.

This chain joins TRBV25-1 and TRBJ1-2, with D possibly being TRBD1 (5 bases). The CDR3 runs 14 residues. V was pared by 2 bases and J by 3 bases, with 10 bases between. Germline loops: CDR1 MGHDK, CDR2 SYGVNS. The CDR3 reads CASSEQGGYYGYTF. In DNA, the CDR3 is TGTGCCAGCAGTGAACAGGGCGGGTACTATGGCTACACCTTC.

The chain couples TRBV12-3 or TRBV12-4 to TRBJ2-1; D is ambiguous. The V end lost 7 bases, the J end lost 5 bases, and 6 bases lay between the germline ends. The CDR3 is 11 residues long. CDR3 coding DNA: TGTGCCAGCACTCTTAACAATGAGCAGTTCTTC. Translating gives CASTLNNEQFF.

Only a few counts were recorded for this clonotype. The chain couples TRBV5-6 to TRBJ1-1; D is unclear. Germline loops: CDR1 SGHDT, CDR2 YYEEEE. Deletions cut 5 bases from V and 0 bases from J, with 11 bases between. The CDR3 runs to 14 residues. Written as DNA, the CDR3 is TGTGCCAGCAGGTCGCCGCTCTTGAACACTGAAGCTTTCTTT. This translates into CASRSPLLNTEAFF.

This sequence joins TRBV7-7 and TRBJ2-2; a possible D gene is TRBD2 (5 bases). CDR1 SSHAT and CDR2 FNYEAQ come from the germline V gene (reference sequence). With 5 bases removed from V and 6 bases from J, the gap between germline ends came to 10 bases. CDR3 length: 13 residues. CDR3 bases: TGTGCCAGCAGCGTCGGGGTGGCCGGGGAGCTGTTTTTT. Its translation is CASSVGVAGELFF.

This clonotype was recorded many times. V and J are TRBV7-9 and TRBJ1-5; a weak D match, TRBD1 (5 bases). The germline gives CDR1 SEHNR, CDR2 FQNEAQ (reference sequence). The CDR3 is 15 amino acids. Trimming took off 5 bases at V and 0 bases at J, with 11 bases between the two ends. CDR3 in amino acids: CASSPGLNSNQPQHF. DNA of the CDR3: TGTGCCAGCAGCCCGGGACTGAATAGCAATCAGCCCCAGCATTTT.

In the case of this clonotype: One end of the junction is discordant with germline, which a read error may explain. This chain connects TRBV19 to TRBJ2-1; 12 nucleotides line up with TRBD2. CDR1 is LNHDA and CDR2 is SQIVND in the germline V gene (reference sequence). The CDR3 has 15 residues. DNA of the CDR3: TGTGCCAGCGGACTAGCGGGGAATACCTACAATAAGCAGTTCTTC. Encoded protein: CASGLAGNTYNKQFF.